This T cell receptor (beta chain) was sequenced in a study of primary melanoma T cells and metastatic recurrence (dated by TCRdb to about 2020). Some background on the complete study: A total of around 210 primary melanomas made up the cohort, all of stage T2 to T4 and more than 1 mm thick. The study examined whether T-cell fraction and T-cell repertoire clonality in primary melanoma tumors predicted patient outcome. Progression-free survival was the clinical outcome compared against the T-cell fraction measured by TCR beta sequencing. Histopathological grading of tumor-infiltrating lymphocytes was compared with the T-cell fraction derived from sequencing.

Broad study findings and their caveats: Compared with adding any other histopathological variable to tumor thickness, adding T-cell fraction reportedly produced a bigger improvement in progression-free survival prediction. The authors presented an effective T-cell-mediated antitumor response in primary melanoma only as a suggestion and not as a demonstrated mechanism. Protection appeared to be conferred by a T-cell fraction above 20% regardless of ulceration status, mitotic rate or nodal disease. Tumor T-cell fraction was reported to predict progression-free survival independently of thickness, ulceration, mitotic rate and age.

Receptor libraries were prepared by the immunoSEQ multiplex PCR assay. High-throughput sequencing of the T-cell receptor beta chain was performed on primary melanoma tumor tissue. The source study handled its data this way. Repertoire analyses included TCRB CDR3 sharing between samples and the distribution of insertions and deletions. A gradient-boosted model ranked the predictive value of the T-cell fraction against histopathological variables. What TCRdb holds here is the immuneACCESS table cut down to in-frame rearrangements. Part of the clones is not present; checked against another copy, under half of the missing clones reflect an unresolved V gene, and the others are unexplained. The V and J calls and clone size were taken over from that table, and D and trimming were inferred from the DNA. The sample yields roughly 140 clones; 75% to 90% were counted once. The ten most abundant clones make up roughly 16% of the sample.

As encoded in the germline V gene, CDR1 is MNHGY while CDR2 is SAAAGT. Ends trimmed: V by 6 bases, J by 4 bases; bases unmatched to a gene: 6. The CDR3 goes from the cysteine to the phenylalanine over 14 residues. Kept here is only the CDR3 DNA, which spans 42 bases and is read in frame from base 1. Patients had primary melanoma that had been surgically resected and was considered potentially curable but at risk of metastatic recurrence. A note on this clone: There is no known antigen for this receptor. Qualities for individual bases were not recorded, and no much larger clone is one base off.

Recombination linked TRBV6-8 to TRBJ1-5; the central 7 bases match TRBD1. The sample was melanoma tumor tissue. This clonotype originated in a human donor with melanoma. The CDR3 region has the sequence CASRRTGDNQPQHF. The bases read TGTGCCAGCAGGAGGACAGGCGATAATCAGCCCCAGCATTTT.